Included here is one T cell receptor (beta chain) sequence, with context. Its antigen is unidentified. Sequencing used immunoSEQ multiplex PCR; TCRdb keeps in-frame clones, though not all of them. The sample yields 110,000 to 150,000 clones, more than 75% seen once. These data are taken from a study of cytotoxic CD8 clonotypes in ibrutinib-treated CLL. For the study at large: Responses: around 24 partial, 2 complete; after median around 68 months, approximately 15 stayed remitted, around twelve progressed. Response samples were obtained once patients had received a median approximately 11 months of treatment, range 6 to 36.

Approximately 2 micrograms of genomic DNA from cryopreserved PBMCs went into TCR beta libraries. Deletions cut 4 bases from V and 4 bases from J, with 19 bases between. Germline CDR1 is MGHRA and CDR2 is YSYEKL. CDR3 length: 16 amino acids. General study findings and limits: Rising at ibrutinib response, clonality subsequently fell back toward baseline at progression.

This sample comprised PBMCs, obtained after 24 months of ibrutinib treatment. This chain connects TRBV4-1 to TRBJ2-5; D not certain. This receptor was taken from a human donor with chronic lymphocytic leukemia. The CDR3 DNA is TGCGCCAGCAGCCCGGGCGCGGACCTAGGCGGAGAGACCCAGTACTTC. This sequence encodes CASSPGADLGGETQYF.